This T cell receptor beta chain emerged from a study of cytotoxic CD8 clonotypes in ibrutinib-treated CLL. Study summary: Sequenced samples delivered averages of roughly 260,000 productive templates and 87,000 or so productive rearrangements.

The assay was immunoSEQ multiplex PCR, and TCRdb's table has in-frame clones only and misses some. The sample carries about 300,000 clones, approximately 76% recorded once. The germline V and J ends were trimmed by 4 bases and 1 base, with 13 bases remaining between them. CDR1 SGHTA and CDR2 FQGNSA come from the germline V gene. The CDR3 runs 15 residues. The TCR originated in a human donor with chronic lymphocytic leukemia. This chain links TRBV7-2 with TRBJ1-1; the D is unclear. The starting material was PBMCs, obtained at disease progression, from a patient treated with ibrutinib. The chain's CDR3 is CASSSSRLENTEAFF. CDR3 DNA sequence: TGTGCCAGCAGCTCGTCCAGGTTGGAGAACACTGAAGCTTTCTTT.